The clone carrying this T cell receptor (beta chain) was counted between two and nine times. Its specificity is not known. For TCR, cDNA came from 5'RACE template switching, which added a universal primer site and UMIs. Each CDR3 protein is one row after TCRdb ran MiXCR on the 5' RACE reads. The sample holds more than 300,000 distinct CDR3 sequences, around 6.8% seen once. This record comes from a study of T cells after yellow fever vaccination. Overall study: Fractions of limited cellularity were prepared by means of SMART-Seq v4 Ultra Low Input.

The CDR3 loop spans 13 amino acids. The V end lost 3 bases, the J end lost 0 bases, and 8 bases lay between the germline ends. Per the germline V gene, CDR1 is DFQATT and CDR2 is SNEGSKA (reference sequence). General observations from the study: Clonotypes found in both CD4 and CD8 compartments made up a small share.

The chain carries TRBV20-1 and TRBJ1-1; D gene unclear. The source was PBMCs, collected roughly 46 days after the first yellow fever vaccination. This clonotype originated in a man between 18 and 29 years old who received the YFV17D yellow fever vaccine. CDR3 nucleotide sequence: TGCAGTGCTAGCCCCAGCGTGAACACTGAAGCTTTCTTT. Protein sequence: CSASPSVNTEAFF.